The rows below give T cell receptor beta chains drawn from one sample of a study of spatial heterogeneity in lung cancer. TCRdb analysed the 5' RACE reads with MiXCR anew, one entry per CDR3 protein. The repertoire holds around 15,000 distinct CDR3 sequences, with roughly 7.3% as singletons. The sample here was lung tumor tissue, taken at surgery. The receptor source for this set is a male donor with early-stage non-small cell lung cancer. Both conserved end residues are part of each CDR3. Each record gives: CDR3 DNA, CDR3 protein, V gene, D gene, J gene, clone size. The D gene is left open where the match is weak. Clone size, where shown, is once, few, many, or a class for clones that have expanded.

TGTGCCATCAGTGAGTTTGGTAGCAATCAGCCCCAGCATTTT CAISEFGSNQPQHF TRBV10-3 NA TRBJ1-5 few
TGTGCCAGCTCACTCTCGAATAGCGGGGGGCCTGACAATGAGCAGTTCTTC CASSLSNSGGPDNEQFF TRBV18 TRBD2 TRBJ2-1 many
TGTGCCAGCAGCTTAGGGAATTCACCCCTCCACTTT CASSLGNSPLHF TRBV7-2 NA TRBJ1-6 many
TGTGCCAGCAGCGCCTCCGGGACAGGGCAATTTCACACTGAAGCTTTCTTT CASSASGTGQFHTEAFF TRBV9 TRBD1 TRBJ1-1 medium-sized
TGTGCCAGTAGACTGAGAAGGGATACCGGGGAGCTGTTTTTT CASRLRRDTGELFF TRBV19 NA TRBJ2-2 few
TGTGCCAGCAGCTCACGCTCCGGGACAGGGAACACCGGGGAGCTGTTTTTT CASSSRSGTGNTGELFF TRBV7-1 TRBD1 TRBJ2-2 NA
TGCGCCAGCAGCTTGGAAGGACGGCCAACCGCTGAAGCTTTCTTT CASSLEGRPTAEAFF TRBV5-1 NA TRBJ1-1 many
TGTGCCAGCAGTTTTGGGGGGCGTAACACTGAAGCTTTCTTT CASSFGGRNTEAFF TRBV28 NA TRBJ1-1 many
TGTGCCAGCTCACCCTCTAGCGGTGAGCAGTTCTTC CASSPSSGEQFF TRBV18 TRBD2 TRBJ2-1 many
TGTGCCAGCAGTTTAGGGGCGGGGGTGGATACGCAGTATTTT CASSLGAGVDTQYF TRBV28 TRBD2 TRBJ2-3 many
TGTGCCTCGAAGCCCCGGGACAGGGAATGGAGCTACACCTTC CASKPRDREWSYTF TRBV30 TRBD1 TRBJ1-2 many
TGTGCCAGTACCGTCGACAGGCACCTGAACACTGAAGCTTTCTTT CASTVDRHLNTEAFF TRBV11-1 NA TRBJ1-1 NA
TGCGCCAGCAGCTTGGCCGGGGGACAGATTCTATTCATGGATGGCTACACCTTC CASSLAGGQILFMDGYTF TRBV5-1 TRBD1 TRBJ1-2 few
TGTGCCATCAGTGAGGACAGTTTCTATAATTCACCCCTCCACTTT CAISEDSFYNSPLHF TRBV10-3 NA TRBJ1-6 many
TGTGCCAGCAGCGTAGGCAGGGTTAACTCACCCCTCCACTTT CASSVGRVNSPLHF TRBV9 NA TRBJ1-6 medium-sized
TGTGCCAGCAGCTTCGGTGGGAATCAGCCCCAGCATTTT CASSFGGNQPQHF TRBV5-4 NA TRBJ1-5 NA
TGCGCCAGCAGCCCTAGCGGGGGCAATGAGCAGTTCTTC CASSPSGGNEQFF TRBV5-1 TRBD2 TRBJ2-1 NA
TGTGCCAGCAGCCGACGGGGGGGTGGAGTGGGGGACGGGGAGCTGTTTTTT CASSRRGGGVGDGELFF TRBV6-6 TRBD2 TRBJ2-2 NA
TGCAGTGCTAGAAGCCAGCCTTACACCGGGGAGCTGTTTTTT CSARSQPYTGELFF TRBV20-1 NA TRBJ2-2 many
TGTGCCAGCAGCCCACCGACGTACAGGTTCCAAAGTGGCGGGGAGCTGTTTTTT CASSPPTYRFQSGGELFF TRBV11-2 NA TRBJ2-2 NA
TGTGCCAGCAGTTTATTCCTAGCTAACAAAGGGTCGGAGCAGTTCTTC CASSLFLANKGSEQFF TRBV27 NA TRBJ2-1 NA
TGTGCCAGCAGCCGGAGACCGCTTTTGGAGCTCTCTGGAAACACCATATATTTT CASSRRPLLELSGNTIYF TRBV2 NA TRBJ1-3 many
TGTGCCAGCACCCCCGGCGGGAAAACAGATACGCAGTATTTT CASTPGGKTDTQYF TRBV12-3/TRBV12-4 NA TRBJ2-3 medium-sized
TGCAGTGCTAGAGAGGTTGAATGGACAGGGGCCCAAGAGACCCAGTACTTC CSAREVEWTGAQETQYF TRBV20-1 TRBD1 TRBJ2-5 many
TGTGCCAGCAGGGGGACAGGGGGGATTTATCGCTACACCTTC CASRGTGGIYRYTF TRBV12-3/TRBV12-4 TRBD1 TRBJ1-2 few
TGCGCCAGCAGTGGACAAGGTCAGAGACTGTTTTTT CASSGQGQRLFF TRBV10-2 NA TRBJ1-4 many
TGTGCCAGCAGCTCGACTATCGGGAAGACCCAGTACTTC CASSSTIGKTQYF TRBV5-6 NA TRBJ2-5 few
TGTGCCAGCAGTTTGGCCGGTAAATATGGCTACACCTTC CASSLAGKYGYTF TRBV6-2/TRBV6-3 NA TRBJ1-2 NA
TGTGCCAGCAGCCCTAGACAGGGTGCCAACAATGAGCAGTTCTTC CASSPRQGANNEQFF TRBV7-2 TRBD1 TRBJ2-1 few
TGCAGTGCCCCTATTCTCCGCACAGATACGCAGTATTTT CSAPILRTDTQYF TRBV20-1 NA TRBJ2-3 many
TGTGCCAGCAGCCAAGAAGGATTGGGGACTAGGAAAAAACTGTTTTTT CASSQEGLGTRKKLFF TRBV3-1 NA TRBJ1-4 many
TGTGCCACCAGTGACCCACATAGGACAGGTGAAAATGGCTACACCTTC CATSDPHRTGENGYTF TRBV24-1 TRBD1 TRBJ1-2 many
TGCGCCAGCAGCTTGGGGGCGGGGGGCGCCGATGAAGCTTTCTTT CASSLGAGGADEAFF TRBV5-1 NA TRBJ1-1 NA
TGCAGTGCTACCGGGAGGCTCAAGCACTACGAGCAGTACTTC CSATGRLKHYEQYF TRBV20-1 TRBD2 TRBJ2-7 once
TGTGCCAGCAGCCGATTAGCGGGGAACACGGGAGATACGCAGTATTTT CASSRLAGNTGDTQYF TRBV3-1 TRBD2 TRBJ2-3 few
TGTGCCAGCAGCTTTGAAACAGGGCTTAATTCACCCCTCCACTTT CASSFETGLNSPLHF TRBV7-8 NA TRBJ1-6 many
TGCGCCAGCAGCTTGACAGGACAGGATCGTGGCTACACCTTC CASSLTGQDRGYTF TRBV5-1 TRBD1 TRBJ1-2 few
TGCGCCAGCAGCGATTTAACAGATACGCAGTATTTT CASSDLTDTQYF TRBV5-1 NA TRBJ2-3 few
TGTGCCAGCAGCCAAGGCGGGGGGCAGAATCAGCCCCAGCATTTT CASSQGGGQNQPQHF TRBV12-3/TRBV12-4 NA TRBJ1-5 many
TGCAGTGCCCGTCAACCCAAGATCATGAACACTGAAGCTTTCTTT CSARQPKIMNTEAFF TRBV20-1 NA TRBJ1-1 few
TGTGCCAGCAGCCACAACGGAGGTACCTACGAGCAGTACTTC CASSHNGGTYEQYF TRBV11-1 NA TRBJ2-7 few
TGCAGTATCCTCCGGGCCGGGACAGGGAATGGCTACACCTTC CSILRAGTGNGYTF TRBV20-1 TRBD1 TRBJ1-2 NA
TGCAGCGTTGAATCTGGGAACTCTGGAAACACCATATATTTT CSVESGNSGNTIYF TRBV29-1 NA TRBJ1-3 NA
TGCAGTGCGCGCACGGGTACAGAACTCTCACCCCTCCACTTT CSARTGTELSPLHF TRBV20-1 NA TRBJ1-6 many
TGTGCCACCAGCGGAGGACAGGGGAATGCAGATACGCAGTATTTT CATSGGQGNADTQYF TRBV15 TRBD1 TRBJ2-3 many
TGTGCCAGCAGTTTTTCCAGGGGCGGTGAAGCTTTCTTT CASSFSRGGEAFF TRBV12-3/TRBV12-4 NA TRBJ1-1 NA
TGCAGTGCTAGATGGGGCGGGGGGGCCGTTTCTCGCACAGATACGCAGTATTTT CSARWGGGAVSRTDTQYF TRBV20-1 TRBD2 TRBJ2-3 NA
TGCAGTGCTAGTGGCAGGGAAGAGACCCAGTACTTC CSASGREETQYF TRBV20-1 NA TRBJ2-5 NA
TGTGCCAGCAGTGCGGGGACAGGGGGCGCAGATACGCAGTATTTT CASSAGTGGADTQYF TRBV6-1 TRBD1 TRBJ2-3 few